The 21 T cell receptor beta chains below come from one sample, sequenced in a study of OX40 agonist ivuxolimab in advanced cancers. Only in-frame clones appear in the TCRdb table, and some are missing; sequencing was by immunoSEQ multiplex PCR. The table has approximately 21,000 clones, 65% to 90% seen once. Sequencing used CD4+ or CD8+ T cells sorted from blood, obtained in a trial of the OX40 agonist ivuxolimab. These receptors were collected from an adult with an advanced solid tumor such as melanoma, head and neck, liver or kidney cancer.

The rearrangement joins TRBV6-1 to TRBJ2-1; 7 nucleotides align to TRBD2. V was pared by 6 bases and J by 1 base, with 3 bases of the junction left unmatched. Germline lookup yields CDR1 MNHNS and CDR2 SASEGT. The CDR3 loop spans 14 amino acids. The CDR3 DNA reads TGTGCCAGCAGGAGCGGGAATTCCTACAATGAGCAGTTCTTC. This sequence encodes CASRSGNSYNEQFF.

The chain couples TRBV18 to TRBJ2-3; a possible D gene is TRBD1 (7 bases). The CDR3 is 16 residues long. Germline loops: CDR1 KGHSH, CDR2 LQKENI. Trimming took 0 bases from V and 4 from J, leaving 14 bases between them. The CDR3 sequence: CASSPPWTGGADTQYF. The CDR3 nucleotides are TGTGCCAGCTCACCACCCTGGACAGGAGGGGCAGATACGCAGTATTTT.

This clone showed up just once. CDR3 in DNA: TGTGCCAGTAGTACGTCCTCCATCATGTACGCTTTCTTT. Its translation: CASSTSSIMYAFF. The chain is built from TRBV19 and TRBJ1-1, with D uncertain. The germline V gene has CDR1 LNHDA and CDR2 SQIVND (reference sequence). V was pared by 4 bases and J by 11 bases, with 17 bases between. The CDR3 loop spans 13 amino acids.

The CDR3 nucleotides are TGTGCCAGCCGGCGGAGGTCAATGTCACCCCTCCACTTT. As protein: CASRRRSMSPLHF. V and J are TRBV2 and TRBJ1-6; D is unresolved. V was cut by 8 bases and J by 10 bases, with 15 bases left in between. Germline-derived CDR1 and CDR2 are SNHLY and FYNNEI. The CDR3 totals 13 residues.

The chain joins TRBV28 to TRBJ2-7; D remains unclear. CDR3 length: 12 amino acids. Trimming took 1 base from V and 6 from J, leaving 7 bases between them. Germline CDR1 is MDHEN and CDR2 is SYDVKM. The CDR3 DNA is TGTGCCAGCAGTTTATTGGGTCGCGAGCAGTACTTC. Translating gives CASSLLGREQYF.

Points on this clone: The junction differs from germline at one of its ends, possibly a read error. V usage is TRBV4-1 and J usage is TRBJ1-1, with a possible D match to TRBD1 (5 bases). In germline, CDR1 is MGHRA, CDR2 YSYEKL. The CDR3 totals 15 residues. The CDR3 loop is CASSLPGGVKTEAFF. The CDR3 coding sequence is TGCGCCAGCAGCCTCCCTGGGGGAGTGAAAACTGAAGCTTTCTTT.

The V gene is TRBV7-8, the J gene TRBJ1-2; maybe TRBD1 (6 bases). The CDR3 extends over 12 amino acids. Germline-derived CDR1 and CDR2 are SGHVS and FQNEAQ. V lost 4 bases and J lost 8, with 11 bases in between. In nucleotides, the CDR3 is TGTGCCAGCAGCTCGATACAGGGAGGCTACACCTTC. Its protein product is CASSSIQGGYTF. Combining the CDR3 with reference TRBV7-8 and TRBJ1-2 gives the whole variable domain GAGVSQSPRYKVAKRGQDVALRCDPISGHVSLFWYQQALGQGPEFLTYFQNEAQLDKSGLPSDRFFAERPEGSVSTLKIQRTQQEDSAVYLCASSSIQGGYTFGSGTRLTVV.

The sample holds a few counts of this clone. The rearrangement joins TRBV4-1 to TRBJ1-1, with D possibly TRBD1 on 6 matching bases. Trimming left V 3 bases short and J 1 base short, with 12 bases between. The CDR3 is 15 residues long. Germline V gives CDR1 MGHRA, CDR2 YSYEKL. DNA for the CDR3: TGCGCCAGCAGCCAGGCTTGGGGACAGAACACTGAAGCTTTCTTT. Translation gives CASSQAWGQNTEAFF.

The chain joins TRBV5-1 to TRBJ1-1; D gene uncertain. Germline-derived CDR1 and CDR2 are SGHRS and YFSETQ. The CDR3 sequence is 14 residues long. V lost 0 bases to trimming and J lost 9 bases, with 15 bases between them. The CDR3 DNA reads as TGCGCCAGCAGCTTGGCCCCAGGCGCTGTACAAGCTTTCTTT. Its protein is CASSLAPGAVQAFF.

J is TRBJ2-3 and V is TRBV11-2, with 7 bases that match TRBD2. The CDR3 contains 15 residues. V was clipped by 5 bases and J by 10 bases; unmatched bases: 15. Germline V CDR1 and CDR2: SGHAT, FQNNGV. The CDR3 is CASSHSTSPYFAQYF. Here the CDR3 DNA reads TGTGCCAGCAGCCACTCGACTAGCCCCTATTTTGCGCAGTATTTT.

The chain carries TRBV7-2 and TRBJ1-1; 9 bases are shared with TRBD1. Germline values: CDR1 SGHTA, CDR2 FQGNSA. The CDR3 loop spans 14 amino acids. The V and J ends lost 2 bases and 7 bases, in that order; junction bases with no gene match: 5. The CDR3 nucleotides are TGTGCCAGCAGCTTAACCCGGGACAGGGATGAAGCTTTCTTT. The encoded protein is CASSLTRDRDEAFF.

This chain joins TRBV27 and TRBJ2-7, with unresolved D. CDR1 is MNHEY and CDR2 is SMNVEV in the germline V gene (reference sequence). Trimming took 4 bases from V and 0 from J, leaving 7 bases between them. CDR3 length: 13 residues. In DNA form, the CDR3 reads TGTGCCAGCAGTTCGTGGGGCTCCTACGAGCAGTACTTC. Protein: CASSSWGSYEQYF.

In this sample, this clone turned up a few times. This chain links TRBV27 with TRBJ2-4; tentative D call: TRBD1 (6 bases). The V and J ends lost 0 bases and 6 bases respectively, with 21 bases between them. The CDR3 is 18 amino acids. Germline lookup yields CDR1 MNHEY and CDR2 SMNVEV (reference sequence). CDR3 bases: TGTGCCAGCAGTTTATCGTTGGGGGCCCCTACCGTCGGAAACATTCAGTACTTC. Residues: CASSLSLGAPTVGNIQYF.

This sequence joins TRBV5-1 and TRBJ2-2, with no clear D. V was pared by 4 bases and J by 5 bases, with 18 bases between. Germline V gene data show CDR1 as SGHRS and CDR2 as YFSETQ. The CDR3 spans 16 residues. This CDR3 reads CASSPLTLLGTGELFF. The DNA for the CDR3 is TGCGCCAGCAGCCCCCTGACACTCCTGGGGACCGGGGAGCTGTTTTTT.

This rearrangement joins TRBV7-7 to TRBJ2-7; D uncertain. From germline, CDR1 is SSHAT and CDR2 FNYEAQ (reference sequence). Trimming removed 1 base from V and 5 bases from J, with 9 bases in between. This CDR3 region has 13 residues. The CDR3 region is CASSLVLRDEQYF. DNA of the CDR3: TGTGCCAGCAGCTTAGTCCTAAGGGACGAGCAGTACTTC.

This chain links TRBV29-1 with TRBJ1-2; no clear D. V gave up 3 bases and J gave up 8 bases, with 22 bases separating them. CDR1 and CDR2 from the germline V gene are SQVTM and ANQGSEA. This CDR3 is built from 15 residues. The CDR3 nucleotides read TGCAGCGTTGAGGGTCAGCGCCGCCTCCGAGGCGGCTACACCTTC. Encoded protein: CSVEGQRRLRGGYTF.

This clone was seen a handful of times. The rearrangement joins TRBV7-7 to TRBJ2-7; D is ambiguous. Germline values: CDR1 SSHAT, CDR2 FNYEAQ (reference sequence). V was shortened by 2 bases and J by 2 bases, with 10 bases between the two germline ends. There are 14 residues in the CDR3. CDR3 sequence reads: CASSLKIGPYEQYF. The DNA for the CDR3 is TGTGCCAGCAGCTTAAAGATTGGCCCCTACGAGCAGTACTTC.

This chain links TRBV5-1 with TRBJ1-2; TRBD1 aligns across 8 bases. V dropped 4 bases and J dropped 0; count of bases not matched to a gene: 8. Germline CDR1 is SGHRS and CDR2 is YFSETQ. CDR3 length: 16 amino acids. CDR3 bases: TGCGCCAGCAGCCGTTCACAGGGGGGAGCTAACTATGGCTACACCTTC. It yields the protein CASSRSQGGANYGYTF.

The chain carries TRBV6-1 and TRBJ2-5; 12 bases match TRBD1. CDR1 is MNHNS and CDR2 is SASEGT in the germline V gene. This CDR3 region has 15 residues. Trimming cost V 4 bases and J 7 bases; bases outside gene matches: 7. CDR3 DNA: TGTGCCAGCAGTGTCGGGACAGGGGGCATCGGGACCCAGTACTTC. It is translated as CASSVGTGGIGTQYF.

CDR3 amino acids: CASSPSSRTRNTGELFF. For the CDR3, the DNA is TGTGCCAGCTCACCGTCGTCCCGGACGAGGAACACCGGGGAGCTGTTTTTT. The chain links TRBV18 to TRBJ2-2; no clear D gene. Germline CDR1 reads KGHSH; CDR2 reads LQKENI. V lost 3 bases and J lost 1, with 15 bases in between. The CDR3 is 17 residues long.

The chain links TRBV4-1 to TRBJ1-5, with 8 bases that match TRBD1. The V gene end was trimmed by 5 bases and the J gene end by 5 bases; junction bases not matched to a gene: 5. This CDR3 comprises 14 residues. From germline, CDR1 is MGHRA and CDR2 YSYEKL. This CDR3 is CASSTQGGDQPQHF. CDR3 nucleotide sequence: TGCGCCAGCAGCACACAGGGGGGGGATCAGCCCCAGCATTTT.